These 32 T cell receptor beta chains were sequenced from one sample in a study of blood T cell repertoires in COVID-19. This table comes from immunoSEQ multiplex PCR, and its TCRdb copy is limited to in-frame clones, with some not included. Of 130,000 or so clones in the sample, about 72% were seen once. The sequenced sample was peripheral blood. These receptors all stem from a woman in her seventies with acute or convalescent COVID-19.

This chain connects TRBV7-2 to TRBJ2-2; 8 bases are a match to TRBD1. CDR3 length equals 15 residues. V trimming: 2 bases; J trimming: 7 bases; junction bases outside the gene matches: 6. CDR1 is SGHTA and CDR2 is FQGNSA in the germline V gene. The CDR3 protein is CASSLRQGRSGELFF. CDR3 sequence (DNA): TGTGCCAGCAGCTTAAGACAGGGGAGGAGCGGGGAGCTGTTTTTT.

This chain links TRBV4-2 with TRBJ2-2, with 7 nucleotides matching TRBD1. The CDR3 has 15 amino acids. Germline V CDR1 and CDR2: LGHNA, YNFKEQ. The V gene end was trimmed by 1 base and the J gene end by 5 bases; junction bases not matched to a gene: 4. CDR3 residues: CASSQVAQGTGELFF. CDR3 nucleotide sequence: TGTGCCAGCAGCCAAGTGGCACAGGGGACCGGGGAGCTGTTTTTT.

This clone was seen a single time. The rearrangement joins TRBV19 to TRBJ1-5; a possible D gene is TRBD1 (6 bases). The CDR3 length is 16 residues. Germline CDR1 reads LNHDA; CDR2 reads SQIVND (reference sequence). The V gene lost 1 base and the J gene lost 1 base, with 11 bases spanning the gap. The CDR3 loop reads CASSIVARGSNQPQHF. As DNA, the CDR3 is TGTGCCAGTAGTATAGTTGCCAGGGGAAGCAATCAGCCCCAGCATTTT.

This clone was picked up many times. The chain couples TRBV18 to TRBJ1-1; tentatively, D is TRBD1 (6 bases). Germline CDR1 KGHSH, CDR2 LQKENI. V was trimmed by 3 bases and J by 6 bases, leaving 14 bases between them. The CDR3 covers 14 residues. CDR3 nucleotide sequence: TGTGCCAGCTCACCCAGACAGGACTTGGCTGAAGCTTTCTTT. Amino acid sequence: CASSPRQDLAEAFF.

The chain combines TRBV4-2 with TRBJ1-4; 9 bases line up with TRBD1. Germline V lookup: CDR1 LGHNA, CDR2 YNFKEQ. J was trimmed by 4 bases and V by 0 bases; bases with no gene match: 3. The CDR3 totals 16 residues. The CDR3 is CASSQDKGQGNEKLFF. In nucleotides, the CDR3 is TGTGCCAGCAGCCAAGATAAGGGACAGGGTAATGAAAAACTGTTTTTT.

CDR3 protein: CASSITGTGTNYGYTF. The CDR3 DNA reads as TGTGCCAGTAGTATAACCGGGACAGGTACTAACTATGGCTACACCTTC. The genes are TRBV19 and TRBJ1-2; TRBD1 matches 8 bases. Germline lookup yields CDR1 LNHDA and CDR2 SQIVND (reference sequence). Losses at the gene ends were 2 bases for V and 0 bases for J; bases not matched to a gene: 5. CDR3 size: 16 residues.

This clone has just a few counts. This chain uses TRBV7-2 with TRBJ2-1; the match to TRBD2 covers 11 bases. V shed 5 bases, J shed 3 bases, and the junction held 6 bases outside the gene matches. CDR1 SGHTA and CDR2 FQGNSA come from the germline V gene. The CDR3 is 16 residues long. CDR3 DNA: TGTGCCAGCAGCAAAGAGACTAGCGGGGACTACAATGAGCAGTTCTTC. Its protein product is CASSKETSGDYNEQFF.

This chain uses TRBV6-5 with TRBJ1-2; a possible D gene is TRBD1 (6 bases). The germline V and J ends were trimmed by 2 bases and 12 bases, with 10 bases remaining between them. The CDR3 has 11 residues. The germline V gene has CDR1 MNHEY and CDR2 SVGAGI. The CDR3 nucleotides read TGTGCCAGCAGTTACACAGGGAGCAACACCTTC. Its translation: CASSYTGSNTF.

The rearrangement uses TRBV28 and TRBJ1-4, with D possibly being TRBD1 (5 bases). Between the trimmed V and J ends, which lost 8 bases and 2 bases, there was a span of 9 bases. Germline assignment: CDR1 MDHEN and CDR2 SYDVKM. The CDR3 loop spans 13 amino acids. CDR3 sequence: CASEGRTNEKLFF. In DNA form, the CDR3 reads TGTGCCAGCGAGGGGAGGACTAATGAAAAACTGTTTTTT.

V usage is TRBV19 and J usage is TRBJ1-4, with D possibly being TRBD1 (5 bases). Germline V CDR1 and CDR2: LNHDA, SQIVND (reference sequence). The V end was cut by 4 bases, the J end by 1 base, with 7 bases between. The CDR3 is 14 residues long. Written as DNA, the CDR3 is TGTGCCAGTAGTACGGGGGTAACTAATGAAAAACTGTTTTTT. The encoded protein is CASSTGVTNEKLFF. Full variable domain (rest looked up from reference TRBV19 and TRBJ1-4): DGGITQSPKYLFRKEGQNVTLSCEQNLNHDAMYWYRQDPGQGLRLIYYSQIVNDFQKGDIAEGYSVSREKKESFPLTVTSAQKNPTAFYLCASSTGVTNEKLFFGSGTQLSVL.

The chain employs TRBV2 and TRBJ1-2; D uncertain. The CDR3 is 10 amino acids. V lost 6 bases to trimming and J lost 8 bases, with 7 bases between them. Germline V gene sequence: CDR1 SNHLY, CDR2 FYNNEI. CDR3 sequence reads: CASRLGGYTF. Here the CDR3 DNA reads TGTGCCAGCAGGCTAGGCGGCTACACCTTC.

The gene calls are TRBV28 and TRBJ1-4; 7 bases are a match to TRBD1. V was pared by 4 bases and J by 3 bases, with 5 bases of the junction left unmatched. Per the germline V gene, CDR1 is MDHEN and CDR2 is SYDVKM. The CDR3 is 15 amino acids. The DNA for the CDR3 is TGTGCCAGCAGTTCTACCGGGACAGCTAATGAAAAACTGTTTTTT. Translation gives CASSSTGTANEKLFF.

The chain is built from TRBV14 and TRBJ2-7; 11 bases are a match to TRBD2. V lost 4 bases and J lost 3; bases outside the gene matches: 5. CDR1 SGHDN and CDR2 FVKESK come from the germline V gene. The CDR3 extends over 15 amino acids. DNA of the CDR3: TGTGCCAGCAGCCCCGGGACTAGCGGTTTCTACGAGCAGTACTTC. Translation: CASSPGTSGFYEQYF.

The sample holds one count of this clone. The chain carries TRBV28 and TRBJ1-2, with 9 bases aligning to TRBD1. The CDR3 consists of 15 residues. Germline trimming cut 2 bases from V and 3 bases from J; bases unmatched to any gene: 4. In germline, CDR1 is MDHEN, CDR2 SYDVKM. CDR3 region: CASSLAQGAYYGYTF. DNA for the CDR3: TGTGCCAGCAGTTTAGCACAGGGGGCCTACTATGGCTACACCTTC.

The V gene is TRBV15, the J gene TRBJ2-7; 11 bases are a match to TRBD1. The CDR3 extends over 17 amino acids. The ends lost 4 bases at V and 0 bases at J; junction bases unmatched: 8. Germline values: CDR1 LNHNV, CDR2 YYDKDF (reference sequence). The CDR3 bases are TGTGCCACCAGCAAAGGAGGGGGGACAGGGGGCTCCTACGAGCAGTACTTC. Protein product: CATSKGGGTGGSYEQYF.

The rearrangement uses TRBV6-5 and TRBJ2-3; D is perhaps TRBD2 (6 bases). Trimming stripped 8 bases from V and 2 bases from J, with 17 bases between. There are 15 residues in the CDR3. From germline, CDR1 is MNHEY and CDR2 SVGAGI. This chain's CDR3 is CASGLAGGVTDTQYF. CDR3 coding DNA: TGTGCCAGCGGCTTGGCCGGGGGAGTCACAGATACGCAGTATTTT.

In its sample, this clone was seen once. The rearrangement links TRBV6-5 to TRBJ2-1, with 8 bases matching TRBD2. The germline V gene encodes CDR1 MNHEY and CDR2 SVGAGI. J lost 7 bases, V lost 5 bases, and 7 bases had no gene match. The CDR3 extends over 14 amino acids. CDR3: CASSPSGRGNEQFF. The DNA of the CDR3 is TGTGCCAGCAGTCCTAGCGGGCGAGGGAATGAGCAGTTCTTC.

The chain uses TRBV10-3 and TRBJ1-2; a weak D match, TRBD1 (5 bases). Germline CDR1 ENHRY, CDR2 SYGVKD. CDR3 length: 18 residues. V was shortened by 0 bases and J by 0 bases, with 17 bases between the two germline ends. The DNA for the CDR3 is TGTGCCATCAGTGAGTCAGTGGCAGGGAGGGCCTCTAACTATGGCTACACCTTC. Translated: CAISESVAGRASNYGYTF.

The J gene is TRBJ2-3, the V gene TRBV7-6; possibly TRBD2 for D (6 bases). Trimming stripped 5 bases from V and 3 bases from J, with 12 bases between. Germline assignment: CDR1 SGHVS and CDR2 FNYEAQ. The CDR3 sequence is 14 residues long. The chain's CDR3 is CASSPISGTDTQYF. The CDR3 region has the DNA TGTGCCAGCAGCCCTATAAGCGGGACAGATACGCAGTATTTT.

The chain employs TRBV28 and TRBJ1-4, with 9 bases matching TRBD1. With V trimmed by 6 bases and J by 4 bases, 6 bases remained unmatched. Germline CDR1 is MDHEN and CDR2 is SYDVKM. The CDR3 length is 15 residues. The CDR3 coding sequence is TGTGCCAGCAGCGGTACAGGGGGCATTAATGAAAAACTGTTTTTT. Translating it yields CASSGTGGINEKLFF.

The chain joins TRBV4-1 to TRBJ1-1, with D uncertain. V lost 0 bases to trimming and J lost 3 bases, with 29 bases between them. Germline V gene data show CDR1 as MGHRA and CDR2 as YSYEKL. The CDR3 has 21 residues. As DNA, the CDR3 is TGCGCCAGCAGCCAAGAGGCCGGACGGGGATTAATAATCGGTGTCTACACTGAAGCTTTCTTT. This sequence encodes CASSQEAGRGLIIGVYTEAFF.

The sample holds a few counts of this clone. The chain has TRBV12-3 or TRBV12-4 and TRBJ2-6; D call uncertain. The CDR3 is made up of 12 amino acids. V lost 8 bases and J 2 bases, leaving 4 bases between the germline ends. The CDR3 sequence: CASGTGANVLTF. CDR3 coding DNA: TGTGCCAGCGGCACTGGGGCCAACGTCCTGACTTTC.

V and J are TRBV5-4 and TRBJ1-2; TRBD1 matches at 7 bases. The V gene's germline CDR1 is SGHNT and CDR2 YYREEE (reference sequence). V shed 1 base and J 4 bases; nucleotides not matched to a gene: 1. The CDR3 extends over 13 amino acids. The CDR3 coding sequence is TGTGCCAGCAGCTTGCGGGACAGCTATGGCTACACCTTC. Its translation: CASSLRDSYGYTF.

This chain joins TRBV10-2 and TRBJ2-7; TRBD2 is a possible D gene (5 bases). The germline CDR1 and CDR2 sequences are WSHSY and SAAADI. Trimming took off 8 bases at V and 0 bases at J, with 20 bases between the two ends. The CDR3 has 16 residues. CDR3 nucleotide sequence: TGCGCCAGCGAAGACCCCGGGTCGGAGGCCTCCTACGAGCAGTACTTC. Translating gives CASEDPGSEASYEQYF.

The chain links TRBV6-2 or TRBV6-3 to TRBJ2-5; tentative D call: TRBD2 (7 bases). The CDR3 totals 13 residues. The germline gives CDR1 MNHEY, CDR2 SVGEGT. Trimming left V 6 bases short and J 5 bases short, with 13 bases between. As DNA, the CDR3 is TGTGCCAGCAGCCACGGGGGGCGGGAGACCCAGTACTTC. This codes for CASSHGGRETQYF.

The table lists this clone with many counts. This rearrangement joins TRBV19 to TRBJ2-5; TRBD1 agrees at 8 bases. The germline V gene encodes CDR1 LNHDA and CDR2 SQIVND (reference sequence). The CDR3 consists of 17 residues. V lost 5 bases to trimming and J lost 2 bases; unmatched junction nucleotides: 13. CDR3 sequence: CASSPGQGRLAQETQYF. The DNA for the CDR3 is TGTGCCAGTAGTCCAGGACAGGGAAGGTTGGCTCAAGAGACCCAGTACTTC. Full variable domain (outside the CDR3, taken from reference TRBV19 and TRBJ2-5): DGGITQSPKYLFRKEGQNVTLSCEQNLNHDAMYWYRQDPGQGLRLIYYSQIVNDFQKGDIAEGYSVSREKKESFPLTVTSAQKNPTAFYLCASSPGQGRLAQETQYFGPGTRLLVL.

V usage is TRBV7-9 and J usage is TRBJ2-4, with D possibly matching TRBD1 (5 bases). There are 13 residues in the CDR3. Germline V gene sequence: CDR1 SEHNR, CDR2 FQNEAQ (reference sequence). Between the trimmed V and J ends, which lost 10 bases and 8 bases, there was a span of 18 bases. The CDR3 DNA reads TGTGCCATCCTCGACTCCATCAGGGACATTCAGTACTTC. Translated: CAILDSIRDIQYF.

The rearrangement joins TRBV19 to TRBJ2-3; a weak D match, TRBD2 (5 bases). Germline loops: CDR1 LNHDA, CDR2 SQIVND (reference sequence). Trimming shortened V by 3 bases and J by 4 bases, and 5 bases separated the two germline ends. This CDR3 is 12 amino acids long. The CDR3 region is CASSMRADTQYF. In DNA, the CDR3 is TGTGCCAGTAGTATGCGGGCAGATACGCAGTATTTT.

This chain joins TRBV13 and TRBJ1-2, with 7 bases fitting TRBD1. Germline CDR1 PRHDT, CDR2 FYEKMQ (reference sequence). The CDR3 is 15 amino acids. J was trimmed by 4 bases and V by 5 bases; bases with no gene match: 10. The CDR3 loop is CASSPTRRDSYGYTF. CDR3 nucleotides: TGTGCCAGCAGCCCGACACGCCGGGACAGCTATGGCTACACCTTC.

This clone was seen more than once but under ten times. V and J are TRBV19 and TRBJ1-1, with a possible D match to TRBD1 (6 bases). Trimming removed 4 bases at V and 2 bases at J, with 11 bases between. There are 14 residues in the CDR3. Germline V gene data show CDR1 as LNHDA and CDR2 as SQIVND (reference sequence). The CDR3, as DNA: TGTGCCAGTAGTACCATGGACAGTAACACTGAAGCTTTCTTT. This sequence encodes CASSTMDSNTEAFF.

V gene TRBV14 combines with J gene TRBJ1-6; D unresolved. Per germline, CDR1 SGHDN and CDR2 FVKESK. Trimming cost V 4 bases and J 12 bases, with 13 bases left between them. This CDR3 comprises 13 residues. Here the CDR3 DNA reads TGTGCCAGCAGCCTCACTTTAGAGGGACCCCTCCACTTT. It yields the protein CASSLTLEGPLHF. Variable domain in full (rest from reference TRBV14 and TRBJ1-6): EAGVTQFPSHSVIEKGQTVTLRCDPISGHDNLYWYRRVMGKEIKFLLHFVKESKQDESGMPNNRFLAERTGGTYSTLKVQPAELEDSGVYFCASSLTLEGPLHFGNGTRLTVT.

The CDR3 loop reads CAWRIDQGMGTIYF. Here the CDR3 DNA reads TGTGCCTGGAGAATAGACCAGGGGATGGGCACCATATATTTT. V usage is TRBV30 and J usage is TRBJ1-3; possibly TRBD1 for D (6 bases). V was trimmed by 3 bases and J by 9 bases, leaving 18 bases between them. Looked up from germline, CDR1 is GTSNPN and CDR2 is SVGIG (reference sequence). The CDR3 consists of 14 residues.